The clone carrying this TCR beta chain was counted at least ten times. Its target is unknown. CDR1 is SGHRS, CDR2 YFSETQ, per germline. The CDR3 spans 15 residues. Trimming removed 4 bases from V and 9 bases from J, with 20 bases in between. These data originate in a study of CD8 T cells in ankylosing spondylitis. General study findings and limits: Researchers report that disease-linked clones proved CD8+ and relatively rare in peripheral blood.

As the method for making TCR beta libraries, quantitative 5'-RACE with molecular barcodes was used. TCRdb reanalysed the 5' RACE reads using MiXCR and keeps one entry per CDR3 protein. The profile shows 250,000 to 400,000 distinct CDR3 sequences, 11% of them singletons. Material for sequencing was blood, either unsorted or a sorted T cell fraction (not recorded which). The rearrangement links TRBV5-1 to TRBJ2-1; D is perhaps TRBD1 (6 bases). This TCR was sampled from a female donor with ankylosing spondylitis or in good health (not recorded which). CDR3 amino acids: CASSLQGEISGEQFF. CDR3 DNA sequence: TGCGCCAGCAGCCTACAGGGCGAAATCTCCGGTGAGCAGTTCTTC.